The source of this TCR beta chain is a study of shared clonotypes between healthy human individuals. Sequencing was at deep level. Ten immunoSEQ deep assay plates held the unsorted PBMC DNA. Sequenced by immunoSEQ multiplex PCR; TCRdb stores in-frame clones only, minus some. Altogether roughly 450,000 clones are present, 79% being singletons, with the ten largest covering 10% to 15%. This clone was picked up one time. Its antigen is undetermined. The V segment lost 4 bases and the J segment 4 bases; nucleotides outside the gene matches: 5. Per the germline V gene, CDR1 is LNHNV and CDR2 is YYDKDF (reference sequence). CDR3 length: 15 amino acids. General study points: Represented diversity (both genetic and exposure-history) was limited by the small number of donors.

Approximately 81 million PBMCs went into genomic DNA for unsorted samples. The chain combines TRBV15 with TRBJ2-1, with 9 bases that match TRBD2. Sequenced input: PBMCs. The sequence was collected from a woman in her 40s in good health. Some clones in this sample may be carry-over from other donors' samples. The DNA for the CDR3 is TGTGCCACCAGCATGCAACTAGCGGGTTACAATGAGCAGTTCTTC. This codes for CATSMQLAGYNEQFF.